This is a list of T cell receptor beta chains from one sample in a study of OX40 agonist ivuxolimab in advanced cancers. Profiling relied on immunoSEQ multiplex PCR, and the TCRdb table lists in-frame clones only, not all of them. The data show more than 50,000 clones, approximately 94% seen once. The material was CD4+ or CD8+ T cells sorted from blood, obtained in a trial of the OX40 agonist ivuxolimab. Receptors were obtained from an adult with an advanced solid tumor such as melanoma, head and neck, liver or kidney cancer. Both conserved end residues are part of each CDR3. Fields, in order: clone size, V gene, D gene, J gene, CDR3 DNA, CDR3 protein. A D gene is named only where the DNA matches it firmly. Size tells how often a clone was seen (once, few, many) or the class of an expanded clone, and some rows leave it out.

once	TRBV5-4	.	TRBJ2-1	TGTGCCAGCAGCTTTGGTGGCAATGAGCAGTTCTTC	CASSFGGNEQFF
.	TRBV4-3	.	TRBJ1-2	TGCGCCAGCAGCCCTCACGCGGAGACGGTCCAGAGGAACTATGGCTACACCTTC	CASSPHAETVQRNYGYTF
.	TRBV9	.	TRBJ2-7	TGTGCCAGCAGCGGGGGGGGCACCCCCTCCGAGCAGTACTTC	CASSGGGTPSEQYF
.	TRBV19	.	TRBJ2-7	TGTGCCAGTAGTATTATTTCTAGCAGTGGGACGGGGCCCTACGAGCAGTACTTC	CASSIISSSGTGPYEQYF
.	TRBV7-2	.	TRBJ2-1	TGTGCCAGCAGCTCCATCAATGAGCAGTTCTTC	CASSSINEQFF
once	TRBV7-8	.	TRBJ2-1	TGTGCCAGCAGCTTAGGATGGGGGGACAGACACAATGAGCAGTTCTTC	CASSLGWGDRHNEQFF
.	TRBV28	TRBD1	TRBJ1-2	TGTGCCAGCAGCCGGACAGGGGGAGGCTACACCTTC	CASSRTGGGYTF
.	TRBV11-3	TRBD2	TRBJ2-2	TGTGCCAGCAGCTCCCGACTAAGCGGGAGGGCCGTCGGGGAGCTGTTTTTT	CASSSRLSGRAVGELFF
.	TRBV5-1	.	TRBJ1-2	TGCGCCAGCAGCTTTGAACAAGCGGGGGCCGGAAACTATGGCTACACCTTC	CASSFEQAGAGNYGYTF
.	TRBV15	TRBD1	TRBJ2-7	TGTGCCACCAGAGCCGGGACAGGGACCTACGAGCAGTACTTC	CATRAGTGTYEQYF
.	TRBV9	.	TRBJ2-2	TGTGCCAGCAGCTCACCTTACACCGGGGAGCTGTTTTTT	CASSSPYTGELFF
once	TRBV28	TRBD2	TRBJ2-3	TGTGCCAGCAGTTTAATGGGTACTAGCGGGAGTAGTAGCACAGATACGCAGTATTTT	CASSLMGTSGSSSTDTQYF
.	TRBV29-1	.	TRBJ1-1	TGCAGCGTTTCGCCGGGTGGAAACACTGAAGCTTTCTTT	CSVSPGGNTEAFF
.	TRBV19	.	TRBJ1-2	TGTGCCAGTAGTGAAAACTATGGCTACACCTTC	CASSENYGYTF
.	TRBV25-1	TRBD1	TRBJ1-2	TGTGCCAGCAGTGCTGTCCTAAGTGGACAGGGCATCTATGGCTACACCTTC	CASSAVLSGQGIYGYTF
.	TRBV4-3	TRBD2	TRBJ2-1	TGCGCCAGCAGCCCTATGGGGGGAGGGACCTACAATGAGCAGTTCTTC	CASSPMGGGTYNEQFF
.	TRBV27	TRBD1	TRBJ1-5	TGTGCCAGCAGTCCGGGGTGGGTAGGACAGGGAGGCGTTCAGCCCCAGCATTTT	CASSPGWVGQGGVQPQHF
.	TRBV30	.	TRBJ1-2	TGTGCCTGGACCCGTACGGGGATCAGGGGATTGGATGGCTACACCTTC	CAWTRTGIRGLDGYTF
.	TRBV15	.	TRBJ2-5	TGTGCCACCAGCAGAGTACTAGAGACCCAGTACTTC	CATSRVLETQYF
.	TRBV28	.	TRBJ2-7	TGTGCCAGCAGTTTGACACTGTTCTCCTACGAGCAGTACTTC	CASSLTLFSYEQYF
once	TRBV19	TRBD1	TRBJ1-2	TGTGCCAGTAGTGAGACAGGGGGCCATGGCTACACCTTC	CASSETGGHGYTF
.	TRBV7-8	.	TRBJ2-1	TGTGCCAGCAGCTCTATGAATGAGCAGTTCTTC	CASSSMNEQFF